A selection of T cell receptor beta chains follows, all from one sample in a study of early T cells in non-severe SARS-CoV-2 infection. MiXCR was run by TCRdb on the 5' RACE reads, yielding one entry per CDR3 protein. Found here are 20,000 to 30,000 distinct CDR3 sequences, 5.5% of them singletons; the top ten hold 2.4%. The sequenced sample was whole blood. The receptors shown here come from an adult who was a healthcare worker with PCR-confirmed SARS-CoV-2 infection or an uninfected control (not recorded which). Both conserved end residues are part of each CDR3. D genes are given only for firm matches. Clone size is not always given. Where it is, it says once, few, many or a class for expanded clones.

CDR3 protein: CASIRIPPGQHASSYNEQFF; CDR3 DNA: TGTGCCAGCATACGCATTCCTCCGGGACAGCACGCAAGCTCCTACAATGAGCAGTTCTTC; clone size: -; V gene: TRBV27; J gene: TRBJ2-1; D gene: TRBD1
CDR3 protein: CSARGDRGTYEQYF; CDR3 DNA: TGCAGTGCTAGAGGGGACAGGGGGACCTACGAGCAGTACTTC; clone size: many; V gene: TRBV20-1; J gene: TRBJ2-7; D gene: TRBD1
CDR3 protein: CSVESRQNTEAFF; CDR3 DNA: TGCAGCGTTGAAAGTCGCCAGAACACTGAAGCTTTCTTT; clone size: many; V gene: TRBV29-1; J gene: TRBJ1-1; D gene: -
CDR3 protein: CASSLQGYEQYF; CDR3 DNA: TGTGCCAGCAGCTTACAGGGATACGAGCAGTACTTC; clone size: medium-sized; V gene: TRBV6-6; J gene: TRBJ2-7; D gene: -
CDR3 protein: CSVGGERAGELFF; CDR3 DNA: TGCAGCGTTGGAGGGGAGCGGGCCGGGGAGCTGTTTTTT; clone size: few; V gene: TRBV29-1; J gene: TRBJ2-2; D gene: -
CDR3 protein: CASKVLAGSDTQYF; CDR3 DNA: TGTGCCAGCAAAGTACTAGCGGGGTCAGATACGCAGTATTTT; clone size: few; V gene: TRBV6-5; J gene: TRBJ2-3; D gene: TRBD2
CDR3 protein: CASSPPGRQETQYF; CDR3 DNA: TGTGCCAGCTCACCACCCGGGAGACAAGAGACCCAGTACTTC; clone size: many; V gene: TRBV18; J gene: TRBJ2-5; D gene: -
CDR3 protein: CASSFRGQNTGELFF; CDR3 DNA: TGTGCCAGCAGTTTTAGGGGGCAGAACACCGGGGAGCTGTTTTTT; clone size: many; V gene: TRBV12-3/TRBV12-4; J gene: TRBJ2-2; D gene: TRBD1
CDR3 protein: CASSSRRGNTEAFF; CDR3 DNA: TGTGCCAGCAGCTCCCGGCGGGGGAACACTGAAGCTTTCTTT; clone size: few; V gene: TRBV7-9; J gene: TRBJ1-1; D gene: -
CDR3 protein: CASSLDRLGTGELFF; CDR3 DNA: TGCGCCAGCAGCCTCGACAGGTTGGGAACCGGGGAGCTGTTTTTT; clone size: many; V gene: TRBV5-1; J gene: TRBJ2-2; D gene: -
CDR3 protein: CASSQDRRLNIQYF; CDR3 DNA: TGTGCCAGCAGTCAAGACAGGAGACTAAACATTCAGTACTTC; clone size: -; V gene: TRBV6-6; J gene: TRBJ2-4; D gene: -
CDR3 protein: CSAIQGASEQYF; CDR3 DNA: TGCAGTGCAATACAGGGGGCGAGCGAGCAGTACTTC; clone size: -; V gene: TRBV20-1; J gene: TRBJ2-7; D gene: TRBD1
CDR3 protein: CSVASGQPEAFF; CDR3 DNA: TGCAGCGTCGCCTCAGGACAGCCTGAAGCTTTCTTT; clone size: -; V gene: TRBV29-1; J gene: TRBJ1-1; D gene: -
CDR3 protein: CSARDPQGDFYNEQFF; CDR3 DNA: TGCAGTGCTAGAGACCCCCAGGGGGACTTTTACAATGAGCAGTTCTTC; clone size: many; V gene: TRBV20-1; J gene: TRBJ2-1; D gene: -
CDR3 protein: CSARVAAHLDQPQHF; CDR3 DNA: TGCAGTGCTAGAGTGGCAGCCCACCTCGATCAGCCCCAGCATTTT; clone size: many; V gene: TRBV20-1; J gene: TRBJ1-5; D gene: -
CDR3 protein: CASSSSLDRVGTDTQYF; CDR3 DNA: TGTGCCAGCAGCTCCAGCTTAGACAGGGTCGGCACAGATACGCAGTATTTT; clone size: -; V gene: TRBV11-2; J gene: TRBJ2-3; D gene: TRBD1
CDR3 protein: CASSQPISRNNEQFF; CDR3 DNA: TGCGCCAGCAGCCAACCTATCAGTCGCAACAATGAGCAGTTCTTC; clone size: many; V gene: TRBV4-1; J gene: TRBJ2-1; D gene: -
CDR3 protein: CASSENLGSTEAFF; CDR3 DNA: TGTGCCAGCAGTGAAAATTTGGGGAGCACTGAAGCTTTCTTT; clone size: -; V gene: TRBV6-1; J gene: TRBJ1-1; D gene: -
CDR3 protein: CASCLGTPNSPLHF; CDR3 DNA: TGTGCCAGCTGCCTGGGGACTCCAAATTCACCCCTCCACTTT; clone size: many; V gene: TRBV6-5; J gene: TRBJ1-6; D gene: -
CDR3 protein: CASRRQGELTTGELFF; CDR3 DNA: TGTGCCAGCAGACGACAGGGGGAATTGACCACCGGGGAGCTGTTTTTT; clone size: few; V gene: TRBV28; J gene: TRBJ2-2; D gene: TRBD1
CDR3 protein: CSARGDQGHNNEKLFF; CDR3 DNA: TGCAGTGCTAGAGGGGATCAGGGACACAATAATGAAAAACTGTTTTTT; clone size: many; V gene: TRBV20-1; J gene: TRBJ1-4; D gene: -
CDR3 protein: CASSLVQGAYNEQFF; CDR3 DNA: TGTGCCAGCAGCTTGGTACAGGGGGCGTACAATGAGCAGTTCTTC; clone size: -; V gene: TRBV5-6; J gene: TRBJ2-1; D gene: TRBD1
CDR3 protein: CASSLDGTGVLGELFF; CDR3 DNA: TGTGCCAGCAGCTTAGACGGGACAGGGGTTCTTGGGGAGCTGTTTTTT; clone size: many; V gene: TRBV7-6; J gene: TRBJ2-2; D gene: TRBD1
CDR3 protein: CASSPNRTPQETQYF; CDR3 DNA: TGTGCCAGCAGTCCCAACAGGACTCCCCAAGAGACCCAGTACTTC; clone size: -; V gene: TRBV12-3/TRBV12-4; J gene: TRBJ2-5; D gene: -
CDR3 protein: CASSLRTEYNEQFF; CDR3 DNA: TGTGCCAGCAGCCTTAGGACGGAGTACAATGAGCAGTTCTTC; clone size: -; V gene: TRBV12-3/TRBV12-4; J gene: TRBJ2-1; D gene: -
CDR3 protein: CASGRGDYGYTF; CDR3 DNA: TGTGCCAGCGGGCGCGGGGACTATGGCTACACCTTC; clone size: few; V gene: TRBV28; J gene: TRBJ1-2; D gene: -
CDR3 protein: CSARDSWGETQYF; CDR3 DNA: TGCAGTGCTAGGGATTCATGGGGAGAGACCCAGTACTTC; clone size: few; V gene: TRBV20-1; J gene: TRBJ2-5; D gene: -
CDR3 protein: CASSAHGTGWYF; CDR3 DNA: TGTGCCAGCAGCGCGCATGGGACAGGGTGGTATTTT; clone size: many; V gene: TRBV7-9; J gene: TRBJ2-3; D gene: TRBD1
CDR3 protein: CASSQYGHHYGYTF; CDR3 DNA: TGCGCCAGCAGCCAATATGGACATCACTATGGCTACACCTTC; clone size: many; V gene: TRBV4-1; J gene: TRBJ1-2; D gene: -
CDR3 protein: CASSVRGPASYYEQYF; CDR3 DNA: TGTGCCAGCAGCGTCCGGGGACCAGCCTCTTACTACGAGCAGTACTTC; clone size: few; V gene: TRBV11-2; J gene: TRBJ2-7; D gene: -
CDR3 protein: CASSLEGAAGNTIYF; CDR3 DNA: TGTGCCAGCAGCTTAGAGGGGGCAGCTGGAAACACCATATATTTT; clone size: few; V gene: TRBV7-2; J gene: TRBJ1-3; D gene: TRBD1
CDR3 protein: CATSRGGINPLSGANVLTF; CDR3 DNA: TGTGCCACCAGCAGAGGGGGGATCAACCCCCTCTCTGGGGCCAACGTCCTGACTTTC; clone size: -; V gene: TRBV15; J gene: TRBJ2-6; D gene: -
CDR3 protein: CASSQAAQSNQPQHF; CDR3 DNA: TGCGCCAGCAGCCAAGCTGCCCAGAGCAATCAGCCCCAGCATTTT; clone size: few; V gene: TRBV4-3; J gene: TRBJ1-5; D gene: -
CDR3 protein: CASSRGTPASSYEQYF; CDR3 DNA: TGCGCCAGCAGCCGGGGGACGCCCGCTAGCTCCTACGAGCAGTACTTC; clone size: -; V gene: TRBV5-1; J gene: TRBJ2-7; D gene: -
CDR3 protein: CASSRGDRRTDTQYF; CDR3 DNA: TGTGCCAGCAGCAGAGGGGACAGGCGCACAGATACGCAGTATTTT; clone size: medium-sized; V gene: TRBV7-8; J gene: TRBJ2-3; D gene: TRBD1
CDR3 protein: CASPAPGLGETQYF; CDR3 DNA: TGTGCCAGCCCCGCGCCGGGACTGGGGGAGACCCAGTACTTC; clone size: many; V gene: TRBV6-1; J gene: TRBJ2-5; D gene: -
CDR3 protein: CASRAVHSSYEQYF; CDR3 DNA: TGCGCCAGCAGAGCCGTACATAGCTCCTACGAGCAGTACTTC; clone size: many; V gene: TRBV5-1; J gene: TRBJ2-7; D gene: -
CDR3 protein: CASSFGGLEQYF; CDR3 DNA: TGTGCCAGCAGCTTTGGAGGGCTAGAGCAGTACTTC; clone size: -; V gene: TRBV7-8; J gene: TRBJ2-7; D gene: -
CDR3 protein: CASRSSLGDYNEQFF; CDR3 DNA: TGTGCCAGCAGGTCCTCTTTAGGGGACTACAATGAGCAGTTCTTC; clone size: many; V gene: TRBV12-3/TRBV12-4; J gene: TRBJ2-1; D gene: -
CDR3 protein: CASRDEQDTQYF; CDR3 DNA: TGTGCCAGCAGGGACGAACAGGATACGCAGTATTTT; clone size: many; V gene: TRBV6-5; J gene: TRBJ2-3; D gene: -
CDR3 protein: CASSVWDFGGAGELFF; CDR3 DNA: TGTGCCAGCAGCGTTTGGGACTTCGGAGGGGCCGGGGAGCTGTTTTTT; clone size: many; V gene: TRBV9; J gene: TRBJ2-2; D gene: -
CDR3 protein: CASSAPERGGLGYNEQFF; CDR3 DNA: TGTGCCAGCAGCGCCCCGGAGCGGGGGGGCTTGGGTTACAATGAGCAGTTCTTC; clone size: many; V gene: TRBV7-9; J gene: TRBJ2-1; D gene: TRBD2
CDR3 protein: CASSIFFRALASTGELFF; CDR3 DNA: TGTGCCAGTAGTATATTCTTCAGAGCCTTGGCTTCCACCGGGGAGCTGTTTTTT; clone size: many; V gene: TRBV19; J gene: TRBJ2-2; D gene: -
CDR3 protein: CASSVDIFREDTQYF; CDR3 DNA: TGTGCCAGCAGTGTGGACATTTTTAGAGAAGATACGCAGTATTTT; clone size: many; V gene: TRBV12-3/TRBV12-4; J gene: TRBJ2-3; D gene: -
CDR3 protein: CASSLAAGLTLTSTDTQYF; CDR3 DNA: TGTGCCAGCAGCTTAGCGGCAGGTCTGACTCTGACGAGCACAGATACGCAGTATTTT; clone size: few; V gene: TRBV11-2; J gene: TRBJ2-3; D gene: -
CDR3 protein: CASSRLADWNTEAFF; CDR3 DNA: TGTGCCAGCTCACGCTTAGCAGATTGGAACACTGAAGCTTTCTTT; clone size: many; V gene: TRBV18; J gene: TRBJ1-1; D gene: -
CDR3 protein: CAISEATSGRTDTQYF; CDR3 DNA: TGTGCCATCAGTGAGGCGACTAGCGGTCGCACAGATACGCAGTATTTT; clone size: -; V gene: TRBV10-3; J gene: TRBJ2-3; D gene: TRBD2
CDR3 protein: CASSQGPGAAYGELFF; CDR3 DNA: TGTGCCAGCAGCCAAGGACCGGGGGCCGCCTACGGGGAGCTGTTTTTT; clone size: few; V gene: TRBV3-1; J gene: TRBJ2-2; D gene: -
CDR3 protein: CASSYSSYEQYF; CDR3 DNA: TGTGCCAGCAGTTATAGCTCCTACGAGCAGTACTTC; clone size: many; V gene: TRBV6-2/TRBV6-3; J gene: TRBJ2-7; D gene: -
CDR3 protein: CASSWAGTHQPQHF; CDR3 DNA: TGTGCCAGCAGTTGGGCGGGGACCCATCAGCCCCAGCATTTT; clone size: many; V gene: TRBV12-3/TRBV12-4; J gene: TRBJ1-5; D gene: -
CDR3 protein: CSVEGGKALRNGYTF; CDR3 DNA: TGCAGCGTTGAAGGGGGAAAGGCCCTAAGGAATGGCTACACCTTC; clone size: many; V gene: TRBV29-1; J gene: TRBJ1-2; D gene: -